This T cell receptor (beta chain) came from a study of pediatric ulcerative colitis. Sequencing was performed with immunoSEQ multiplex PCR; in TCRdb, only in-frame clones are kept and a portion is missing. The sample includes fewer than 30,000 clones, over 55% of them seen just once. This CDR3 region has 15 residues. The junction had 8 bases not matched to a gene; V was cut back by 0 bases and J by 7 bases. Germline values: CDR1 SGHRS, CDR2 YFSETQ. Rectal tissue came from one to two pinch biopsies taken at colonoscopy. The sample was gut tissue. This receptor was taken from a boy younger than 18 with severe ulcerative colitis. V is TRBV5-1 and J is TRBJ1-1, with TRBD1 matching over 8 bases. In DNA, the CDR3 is TGCGCCAGCAGCTTGGTCTTGGGACAGGTCAATGAAGCTTTCTTT. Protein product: CASSLVLGQVNEAFF.